Described below is a single TCR beta chain sequence and its context. There are many counts of this clonotype. Its antigen remains unidentified. Within one base of it there is no much larger clone, and no base qualities were kept. V lost 0 bases and J lost 3 bases, and the count of bases not matched to a germline gene is 2. The CDR1 and CDR2 encoded by the germline V gene (reference sequence) are DFQATT and SNEGSKA. Spanning cysteine to phenylalanine, the CDR3 consists of 13 amino acids. Just the 39-base CDR3 DNA is kept, in frame starting at base 1. TCR cDNA was made using 5'RACE template switching, a step that added a universal primer site and unique molecular identifiers. cDNA synthesis was primed from both the TCR alpha and TCR beta constant segments. Libraries were amplified in two PCR steps, with sample barcodes and sequencing adapters added in the second step. Sequencing of libraries was done on Illumina HiSeq 2500 (2x100 bp) or NovaSeq (2x150 bp). The source study handled its data this way. Reads were demultiplexed and collapsed into UMI consensus sequences with MIGEC, and V(D)J alignment was performed with MiXCR. Clonotypes responding to the vaccine were identified with edgeR on replicate PBMC samples, with the criteria of FDR below 0.01 and a log2 fold change above 5 up to day 15. Each bulk clonotype was labeled CD4 or CD8 based on which sequenced repertoire, CD4 or CD8, contained the clonotype at higher abundance. TCRdb applied fastp at Q25 and MiXCR to the public reads, then kept only in-frame beta chains. Each entry is one CDR3 protein sequence, shown with its most common DNA and genes. TCRdb assigned the V and J calls; the authors' analysis was not used. This sample lists 300,000 to 400,000 distinct CDR3 sequences; roughly 9.4% were detected once. The top ten clones comprise approximately 19% of the sample.

The sample's treatment or condition label is to be understood as: live attenuated yellow fever vaccine strain. At each blood-draw timepoint, two biological replicates of bulk PBMCs were collected. A standard Ficoll-Paque protocol was used to isolate PBMCs from peripheral blood. TriZol was used to extract RNA from bulk PBMCs, from CD4 and CD8 fractions, and from dextramer-positive and dextramer-negative fractions. These data are taken from a study of T cells after yellow fever vaccination (dated by TCRdb to between 2018 and 2020). The study in broad terms: Libraries from fractions with low cell numbers were prepared with the SMART-Seq v4 Ultra Low Input RNA kit. To track T-cell clones before and after primary and booster YFV17D yellow fever vaccination, bulk TCR alpha and beta repertoires were sequenced longitudinally. The cohort comprised two healthy male donors, one aged 18 to 29 and one aged 30 to 39 years. Bulk PBMC replicates and cell subsets were isolated from blood drawn at multiple timepoints before and after both primary and secondary immunization. What the study reported, not specific to this receptor: Most clones expanded after primary vaccination were re-detected after the booster (almost 97% of CD4 and around 88% of CD8), suggesting broad memory maintenance. Computational filtering was needed because FACS-sorted repertoires could contain abundant contaminating clonotypes from the bulk population. A small share of clonotypes was detected in both CD4 and CD8 compartments, with the overlap likely arising from convergent recombination. The secondary T-cell response was weaker than the primary response but faster, peaking on day 5 instead of day 15. The study included only a couple of donors, which limits how far the findings can be generalized.

The material was PBMCs, obtained on the day of the first yellow fever vaccination. The chain joins TRBV20-1 to TRBJ2-7, and 7 junctional nucleotides match TRBD1. The TCR sequence derives from a man aged 18 to 30 who received the YFV17D yellow fever vaccine. In nucleotide form, the sequence is TGCAGTGCTAGAGATTCAGGGGGCTACGAGCAGTACTTC. Its protein is CSARDSGGYEQYF.